The T cell receptor beta chain described here comes from a study of cytomegalovirus exposure and HLA in healthy donors. The study's findings and limits: Only CMV serostatus was available as immune exposure information. Common viral pathogens were later found to be apparently linked to several of the most significant clusters.

This clone was found a few times. Its specificity is not known. Amplification used 60 Vbeta primers and 13 Jbeta primers. Generated by immunoSEQ multiplex PCR, the TCRdb table keeps only in-frame clones and is missing some. The sample has approximately 150,000 clones; approximately 78% are singletons. Trimming pared 1 base from V and 0 bases from J, leaving 4 bases between. The germline CDR1 and CDR2 sequences are SEHNR and FQNEAQ (reference sequence). This CDR3 has 15 residues. The rearrangement joins TRBV7-9 to TRBJ2-6; D not resolved. This TCR came from a human donor in good health. Material: PBMCs. CDR3 loop: CASSLVVSGANVLTF. DNA of the CDR3: TGTGCCAGCAGCTTAGTAGTCTCTGGGGCCAACGTCCTGACTTTC.